This T cell receptor beta chain was retrieved from a study of early T cells in non-severe SARS-CoV-2 infection. Study information: Sequencing of bulk RNA from unsorted whole blood was done, without chain pairing. General study results and limits: Matching with VDJdb favored anti-spike CD8 responses (missing private and CD4 specificities).

cDNA molecules, individually, were tagged with unique molecular identifiers. Each CDR3 protein gets one entry after TCRdb re-called the 5' RACE reads with MiXCR. The sample contains approximately 71,000 distinct CDR3 sequences, 9.5% to 15% of which appear only once. This CDR3 has 13 residues. The J segment lost 4 bases and the V segment lost 8 bases, leaving 7 bases of the junction unmatched. Looked up from germline, CDR1 is SNHLY and CDR2 is FYNNEI. This clonotype occurred many times. Its antigen is currently unknown. The clonotype comes from an adult who was a healthcare worker with PCR-confirmed SARS-CoV-2 infection or an uninfected control (not recorded which). The source material was whole blood, sampled at baseline. This chain uses TRBV2 with TRBJ2-7, with 8 bases fitting TRBD1. The CDR3 loop reads CASGQGASYEQYF. The CDR3 DNA is TGTGCCAGCGGGCAGGGGGCTTCGTACGAGCAGTACTTC.